A selection of T cell receptor beta chains follows, all from one sample in a study of cytomegalovirus exposure and HLA in healthy donors. Sequenced by immunoSEQ multiplex PCR; TCRdb stores in-frame clones only, minus some. The table has about 120,000 clones, around 77% seen once. The sequenced material came from PBMCs. The receptor set was obtained from a human donor in good health. Each CDR3 is given with its conserved first and last residue. D genes are given only for firm matches. Size is omitted from some rows. Given values are once, few, many or a class for expanded clones.

d_call: TRBD2; j_call: TRBJ2-1; v_call: TRBV30; clone_size: .; cdr3_nt: TGTGCCTGGAGATCCCGGACTAGCGGGAGTACGAATGAGCAGTTCTTC; cdr3_aa: CAWRSRTSGSTNEQFF
d_call: .; j_call: TRBJ1-5; v_call: TRBV6-4; clone_size: .; cdr3_nt: TGTGCCAGCAGTGACGGGGACTTCAGGTTTTTGGAGCCTAATCAGCCCCAGCATTTT; cdr3_aa: CASSDGDFRFLEPNQPQHF
d_call: .; j_call: TRBJ1-3; v_call: TRBV27; clone_size: .; cdr3_nt: TGTGCCAGCAGTTTATCGGCCCAGGTTGGAAGCACCATATATTTT; cdr3_aa: CASSLSAQVGSTIYF
d_call: .; j_call: TRBJ2-3; v_call: TRBV7-9; clone_size: few; cdr3_nt: TGTGCCAGCAGCTTTAGGCCACAGGGCACAGATACGCAGTATTTT; cdr3_aa: CASSFRPQGTDTQYF
d_call: .; j_call: TRBJ2-5; v_call: TRBV19; clone_size: .; cdr3_nt: TGTGCCAGTAGTATAGTACGAGGGGAGACCCAGTACTTC; cdr3_aa: CASSIVRGETQYF
d_call: .; j_call: TRBJ2-1; v_call: TRBV5-6; clone_size: .; cdr3_nt: TGTGCCAGCAGCGGCCGAACAGCCCGCACCTACAATGAGCAGTTCTTC; cdr3_aa: CASSGRTARTYNEQFF
d_call: TRBD2; j_call: TRBJ2-7; v_call: TRBV6-1; clone_size: .; cdr3_nt: TGTGCCAGCAAGCGGGGTCAGTCCGAGCAGTACTTC; cdr3_aa: CASKRGQSEQYF
d_call: .; j_call: TRBJ2-2; v_call: TRBV5-4; clone_size: .; cdr3_nt: TGTGCCAGCAGCTTGGCAGGCGGGGAGCTGTTTTTT; cdr3_aa: CASSLAGGELFF
d_call: TRBD1; j_call: TRBJ2-2; v_call: TRBV14; clone_size: .; cdr3_nt: TGTGCCAGCAGCCAGACAGGGGCAAACACCGGGGAGCTGTTTTTT; cdr3_aa: CASSQTGANTGELFF
d_call: TRBD1; j_call: TRBJ1-1; v_call: TRBV6-5; clone_size: few; cdr3_nt: TGTGCCAGCAGTTACTTGCCGGGACAGGGTAACACTGAAGCTTTCTTT; cdr3_aa: CASSYLPGQGNTEAFF
d_call: .; j_call: TRBJ1-5; v_call: TRBV4-1; clone_size: .; cdr3_nt: TGCGCCAGCAGCCAAGTTCAGGGGTTAAGCAATCAGCCCCAGCATTTT; cdr3_aa: CASSQVQGLSNQPQHF
d_call: TRBD1; j_call: TRBJ2-3; v_call: TRBV6-5; clone_size: few; cdr3_nt: TGTGCCAGCCTTTACTCACAGGGGGCGAGGTCAGATACGCAGTATTTT; cdr3_aa: CASLYSQGARSDTQYF
d_call: .; j_call: TRBJ2-2; v_call: TRBV6-5; clone_size: .; cdr3_nt: TGTGCCAGCAGTTACTCGAACGGGATGTACACCGGGGAGCTGTTTTTT; cdr3_aa: CASSYSNGMYTGELFF
d_call: TRBD1; j_call: TRBJ1-2; v_call: TRBV28; clone_size: .; cdr3_nt: TGTGCCAGCAGTTTATGGGGGACAGGGCCAAACTATGGCTACACCTTC; cdr3_aa: CASSLWGTGPNYGYTF
d_call: TRBD1; j_call: TRBJ2-1; v_call: TRBV2; clone_size: few; cdr3_nt: TGTGCCAGCGCCGGGACAGTGGGACGCAATGAGCAGTTCTTC; cdr3_aa: CASAGTVGRNEQFF
d_call: TRBD2; j_call: TRBJ2-5; v_call: TRBV29-1; clone_size: .; cdr3_nt: TGCAGCGTTGTCCCCCGGGAGGTTATGAGTCAAGAGACCCAGTACTTC; cdr3_aa: CSVVPREVMSQETQYF
d_call: .; j_call: TRBJ2-7; v_call: TRBV6-5; clone_size: .; cdr3_nt: TGTGCCAGCAGGTCCCCCACCTACGAGCAGTACTTC; cdr3_aa: CASRSPTYEQYF
d_call: .; j_call: TRBJ2-5; v_call: TRBV5-6; clone_size: once; cdr3_nt: TGTGCCAGCAGCTATCGGAGCGCCCCAATCCAAGAGACCCAGTACTTC; cdr3_aa: CASSYRSAPIQETQYF
d_call: TRBD1; j_call: TRBJ1-2; v_call: TRBV27; clone_size: few; cdr3_nt: TGTGCCAGCAGCGGAAGGCTGGGACAGGGGGCGCGTGGCTACACCTTC; cdr3_aa: CASSGRLGQGARGYTF
d_call: .; j_call: TRBJ2-6; v_call: TRBV7-3; clone_size: .; cdr3_nt: TGTGCCAGCAGCTCAGGGGTTCTGGGGGCCAACGTCCTGACTTTC; cdr3_aa: CASSSGVLGANVLTF
d_call: TRBD1; j_call: TRBJ1-1; v_call: TRBV7-9; clone_size: .; cdr3_nt: TGTGCCAGCAGCTTGGACCCGGGACAGGGGGGCACTGAAGCTTTCTTT; cdr3_aa: CASSLDPGQGGTEAFF
d_call: .; j_call: TRBJ1-1; v_call: TRBV13; clone_size: few; cdr3_nt: TGTGCCAGCAGCTTAGAACAGTCTGAAGCTTTCTTT; cdr3_aa: CASSLEQSEAFF
d_call: TRBD1; j_call: TRBJ1-2; v_call: TRBV18; clone_size: few; cdr3_nt: TGTGCCAGCTCACCCGAAGGACAGGCCTATGGCTACACCTTC; cdr3_aa: CASSPEGQAYGYTF
d_call: TRBD2; j_call: TRBJ2-6; v_call: TRBV11-3; clone_size: few; cdr3_nt: TGTGCCAGCAGCTCACGGCGGGAGACTGGGGCCAACGTCCTGACTTTC; cdr3_aa: CASSSRRETGANVLTF
d_call: .; j_call: TRBJ1-5; v_call: TRBV27; clone_size: .; cdr3_nt: TGTGCCAGCAGTCCAGGGGATGGGGGACAGCCCCAGCATTTT; cdr3_aa: CASSPGDGGQPQHF
d_call: TRBD2; j_call: TRBJ2-1; v_call: TRBV7-2; clone_size: .; cdr3_nt: TGTGCCAGCGCAGCTAGCGGGAGCCATGAGCAGTTCTTC; cdr3_aa: CASAASGSHEQFF
d_call: .; j_call: TRBJ1-2; v_call: TRBV7-9; clone_size: .; cdr3_nt: TGTGCCAGCAGCAACACAGCAAACTATGGCTACACCTTC; cdr3_aa: CASSNTANYGYTF
d_call: TRBD1; j_call: TRBJ1-2; v_call: TRBV30; clone_size: .; cdr3_nt: TGTGCCTCACGGCGGGACAGGGGTGGCTATGGCTACACCTTC; cdr3_aa: CASRRDRGGYGYTF
d_call: .; j_call: TRBJ1-1; v_call: TRBV19; clone_size: .; cdr3_nt: TGTGCCAGTAGTAACGTCGGGACTGCCCCTGAAGCTTTCTTT; cdr3_aa: CASSNVGTAPEAFF
d_call: .; j_call: TRBJ2-1; v_call: TRBV19; clone_size: .; cdr3_nt: TGTGCCAGTAGTAAACCGGCTAGCGTTTCCGAGCAGTTCTTC; cdr3_aa: CASSKPASVSEQFF
d_call: .; j_call: TRBJ1-1; v_call: TRBV6-1; clone_size: .; cdr3_nt: TGTGCCAGCAGTGACGAGGGGGGGAGCACTGAAGCTTTCTTT; cdr3_aa: CASSDEGGSTEAFF
d_call: .; j_call: TRBJ2-5; v_call: TRBV14; clone_size: once; cdr3_nt: TGTGCCAGCAGCCAAGATGAGTTGACCCAGTACTTC; cdr3_aa: CASSQDELTQYF
d_call: .; j_call: TRBJ2-1; v_call: TRBV30; clone_size: .; cdr3_nt: TGTGCCTGGAGTGTACTACTCTACAATGAGCAGTTCTTC; cdr3_aa: CAWSVLLYNEQFF